This section outlines one T cell receptor (beta chain) sequence together with its context. Its specificity is unknown. The method was immunoSEQ multiplex PCR; TCRdb's version includes in-frame clones alone and lacks a portion of them. The table has about 13,000 clones, 80% to 95% seen once. This entry is derived from a study of T cell clonotyping in hematopoietic cell transplantation. Study-level points and caveats: Few recipient clonotypes overlapped donors; over 95% were de novo at given depth. Recipient TCR diversity dropped after transplant; expanded clonotypes rose from day 30 to 180. Cells were unsorted, so CD4 and CD8 contributions were not separated.

The sequenced sample was PBMCs, obtained 100 days after allogeneic stem cell transplant. This clonotype was sampled from a female patient between 50 and 60 years old who had an allogeneic stem cell transplant from an unrelated donor, so the T cells may come from the graft donor. Some clones in this sample may be carry-over from other donors' samples.

CDR3 in amino acids: CASSTDYYESEQYF. The CDR3 DNA follows: TGCGCCAGCAGCACGGACTACTATGAAAGCGAGCAGTACTTC. The chain recombines TRBV4-3 with TRBJ2-7, with a tentative D call TRBD2 (6 bases). Germline CDR1 reads LGHNA; CDR2 reads YSLEER. V was clipped by 5 bases and J by 6 bases, with 17 bases between them. This CDR3 is built from 14 residues.